The 21 T cell receptor beta chains given below trace back to one sample, sequenced in a study of cytotoxic CD8 clonotypes in ibrutinib-treated CLL. The assay was immunoSEQ multiplex PCR, and TCRdb's table has in-frame clones only and misses some. The data hold approximately 70,000 clones, with 70% to 90% observed a single time. Sequencing used PBMCs, obtained at disease progression, from a patient treated with ibrutinib. Source of these receptors: a human donor with chronic lymphocytic leukemia.

This clone was found a few times. The genes are TRBV15 and TRBJ2-7, with a tentative D call TRBD2 (6 bases). Germline CDR1 reads LNHNV; CDR2 reads YYDKDF (reference sequence). CDR3 length: 16 amino acids. Trimming shortened V by 0 bases and J by 0 bases, and 12 bases separated the two germline ends. The CDR3 region is CATSREGGWSSYEQYF. DNA for the CDR3: TGTGCCACCAGCAGAGAGGGGGGTTGGAGCTCCTACGAGCAGTACTTC. The whole variable domain, filled in from reference TRBV15 and TRBJ2-7, reads DAMVIQNPRYQVTQFGKPVTLSCSQTLNHNVMYWYQQKSSQAPKLLFHYYDKDFNNEADTPDNFQSRRPNTSFCFLDIRSPGLGDTAMYLCATSREGGWSSYEQYFGPGTRLTVT.

The rearrangement uses TRBV19 and TRBJ2-5; 7 bases match TRBD1. Unmatched junction bases numbered 10, after V lost 4 bases and J lost 5 bases. Germline-derived CDR1 and CDR2 are LNHDA and SQIVND (reference sequence). The CDR3 runs 15 residues. CDR3 in amino acids: CASSKTTGNRETQYF. The CDR3 DNA is TGTGCCAGTAGTAAAACGACAGGGAATAGGGAGACCCAGTACTTC.

The V and J genes are TRBV5-1 and TRBJ2-3; 7 bases fit TRBD1. Unmatched junction bases numbered 5, after V lost 4 bases and J lost 0 bases. The CDR3 has 15 residues. Germline CDR1 and CDR2: SGHRS and YFSETQ. The chain's CDR3 is CASSAQGFSTDTQYF. The CDR3 nucleotides are TGCGCCAGCAGCGCACAGGGGTTTAGCACAGATACGCAGTATTTT.

This chain uses TRBV5-1 with TRBJ2-7; TRBD2 matches 8 bases. This CDR3 spans 14 amino acids. The trim removed 1 base at V and 1 base at J, leaving 1 base unmatched. From germline, CDR1 is SGHRS and CDR2 YFSETQ. This CDR3 reads CASSLREGSYEQYF. The CDR3 region has the DNA TGCGCCAGCAGCTTGCGGGAGGGTTCCTACGAGCAGTACTTC.

The rearrangement links TRBV28 to TRBJ1-6; a possible D gene is TRBD1 (6 bases). The CDR3 is 14 residues long. The V gene lost 8 bases and the J gene lost 5 bases, with 13 bases spanning the gap. CDR1 is MDHEN, CDR2 SYDVKM, per germline. CDR3 residues: CASPGQGNNSPLHF. The CDR3 DNA reads as TGTGCCAGCCCCGGGCAGGGGAATAATTCACCCCTCCACTTT.

The rearrangement joins TRBV5-3 to TRBJ2-6; weak D call: TRBD2 (7 bases). TRBV5-3 is an ORF, with its function uncertain. V shed 4 bases and J shed 2 bases, with 10 bases lying between them. The CDR3 has 15 amino acids. For the CDR3, the DNA is TGTGCCAGAAGCGGCGGGGGCCCTGGGGCCAACGTCCTGACTTTC. Translation: CARSGGGPGANVLTF.

This chain joins TRBV27 and TRBJ2-6; the D is unclear. Trimming took off 1 base at V and 0 bases at J, with 4 bases between the two ends. The CDR3 runs to 15 residues. Germline lookup yields CDR1 MNHEY and CDR2 SMNVEV (reference sequence). The CDR3 region has the DNA TGTGCCAGCAGTTTATTTAGCTCTGGGGCCAACGTCCTGACTTTC. This translates into CASSLFSSGANVLTF.

The chain combines TRBV7-8 with TRBJ1-5; D is perhaps TRBD1 (5 bases). V was trimmed by 4 bases and J by 1 base, leaving 14 bases between them. The germline V gene encodes CDR1 SGHVS and CDR2 FQNEAQ. The CDR3 is 16 amino acids. This CDR3 is CASSSVGKGSNQPQHF. The CDR3 region has the DNA TGTGCCAGCAGCTCTGTAGGGAAGGGGAGCAATCAGCCCCAGCATTTT.

V is TRBV7-2 and J is TRBJ2-7, with 9 bases fitting TRBD2. The CDR3 runs to 15 residues. The V gene end was trimmed by 5 bases and the J gene end by 2 bases; junction bases not matched to a gene: 7. Germline V gene sequence: CDR1 SGHTA, CDR2 FQGNSA. The DNA of the CDR3 is TGTGCCAGCAGCCTCGTAGCGGGGGAAACCTACGAGCAGTACTTC. This sequence encodes CASSLVAGETYEQYF.

The chain employs TRBV30 and TRBJ1-2, with D unclear. V lost 5 bases, J lost 4 bases, and 11 bases lay in between. This CDR3 contains 12 residues. Germline V gene data show CDR1 as GTSNPN and CDR2 as SVGIG (reference sequence). The CDR3 reads CAWALPTYGYTF. The CDR3 nucleotides are TGTGCCTGGGCCCTTCCCACCTATGGCTACACCTTC.

Concerning this clone itself: A junction boundary mismatches the germline segment, possibly from a read error. This chain connects TRBV4-1 to TRBJ1-2, with D possibly TRBD1 on 5 matching bases. This CDR3 comprises 16 residues. Germline assignment: CDR1 MGHRA and CDR2 YSYEKL. CDR3 residues: CASRQDGDRARDGYTF. CDR3 bases: TGCGCCAGCAGGCAAGATGGCGACAGAGCGCGCGATGGCTACACCTTC.

This chain connects TRBV11-2 to TRBJ1-4; no firm D call. The CDR3 sequence is 15 residues long. V lost 4 bases to trimming and J lost 5 bases, with 14 bases between them. Germline V gene sequence: CDR1 SGHAT, CDR2 FQNNGV. The CDR3 sequence is CASSSLVGTNEKLFF. DNA for the CDR3: TGTGCCAGCAGCTCACTGGTGGGCACAAATGAAAAACTGTTTTTT.

The rearrangement links TRBV2 to TRBJ1-1, with unresolved D. V was cut by 5 bases and J by 1 base, with 2 bases left in between. The CDR3 loop spans 11 amino acids. Germline V gene lookup returns CDR1 SNHLY and CDR2 FYNNEI. Here the CDR3 reads CASSRNTEAFF. CDR3 sequence (DNA): TGTGCCAGCAGTAGGAACACTGAAGCTTTCTTT.

The chain recombines TRBV15 with TRBJ2-7; either TRBD1 or TRBD2 may supply D (5 bases each). Looked up from germline, CDR1 is LNHNV and CDR2 is YYDKDF (reference sequence). Trimming cost V 1 base and J 1 base, with 26 bases left between them. The CDR3 has 20 residues. CDR3 nucleotide sequence: TGTGCCACCAGCAGAGGAGGGACCGAACCCCCCTCGAACCCTTCCTACGAGCAGTACTTC. Translated, it gives CATSRGGTEPPSNPSYEQYF.

The chain has TRBV5-1 and TRBJ2-1; D not certain. V gave up 5 bases and J gave up 5 bases, with 11 bases separating them. Germline-derived CDR1 and CDR2 are SGHRS and YFSETQ. The CDR3 loop spans 13 amino acids. CDR3: CASSSDTNNEQFF. The CDR3 nucleotides are TGCGCCAGCAGTTCCGACACCAACAATGAGCAGTTCTTC.

The chain combines TRBV27 with TRBJ2-6; 9 bases align to TRBD1. The J segment lost 0 bases and the V segment lost 4 bases, leaving 4 bases of the junction unmatched. Germline V CDR1 and CDR2: MNHEY, SMNVEV (reference sequence). The CDR3 has 17 residues. The DNA of the CDR3 is TGTGCCAGCAGTTCCTGGGACAGGGCCTCTGGGGCCAACGTCCTGACTTTC. Protein: CASSSWDRASGANVLTF.

The chain joins TRBV5-1 to TRBJ1-4; unclear D gene. The CDR3 loop spans 15 amino acids. The germline V gene has CDR1 SGHRS and CDR2 YFSETQ. The ends were cut back, 3 bases at V and 5 bases at J, with 14 bases in the middle. CDR3 DNA sequence: TGCGCCAGCAGCTCCAAAGCGTCGGGAAATGAAAAACTGTTTTTT. Translated: CASSSKASGNEKLFF.

This clone was recorded only once. The J gene is TRBJ2-7, the V gene TRBV5-5; D possibly corresponds to TRBD1 (6 bases). Looked up from germline, CDR1 is SGHKS and CDR2 is YYEKEE (reference sequence). Trimming took 5 bases from V and 3 from J, leaving 15 bases between them. The CDR3 totals 14 residues. The CDR3 sequence: CASSAGTNDYEQYF. Here the CDR3 DNA reads TGTGCCAGCAGTGCCGGGACAAACGACTACGAGCAGTACTTC.

This chain links TRBV19 with TRBJ1-5; D call uncertain. V lost 5 bases and J 9 bases, leaving 11 bases between the germline ends. The V gene's germline CDR1 is LNHDA and CDR2 SQIVND (reference sequence). The CDR3 has 12 amino acids. The CDR3 coding sequence is TGTGCCAGTAGTCTGGGTGGTGGGCCCCAGCATTTT. Encoded protein: CASSLGGGPQHF.

The rearrangement links TRBV5-1 to TRBJ1-2; D uncertain. V lost 1 base and J 8 bases, leaving 18 bases between the germline ends. Germline V gene sequence: CDR1 SGHRS, CDR2 YFSETQ. The CDR3 spans 15 residues. CDR3 sequence reads: CASSLWMRAGRGYTF. DNA for the CDR3: TGCGCCAGCAGCTTGTGGATGCGGGCAGGTCGAGGCTACACCTTC.

The rearrangement links TRBV5-1 to TRBJ1-4, with TRBD1 as a possible D gene (6 bases). The CDR3 runs 16 residues. Germline assignment: CDR1 SGHRS and CDR2 YFSETQ. V lost 3 bases, J lost 0 bases, and 12 bases lay in between. This chain's CDR3 is CASSSGTLSTNEKLFF. In DNA form, the CDR3 reads TGCGCCAGCAGCTCCGGGACACTATCAACTAATGAAAAACTGTTTTTT.